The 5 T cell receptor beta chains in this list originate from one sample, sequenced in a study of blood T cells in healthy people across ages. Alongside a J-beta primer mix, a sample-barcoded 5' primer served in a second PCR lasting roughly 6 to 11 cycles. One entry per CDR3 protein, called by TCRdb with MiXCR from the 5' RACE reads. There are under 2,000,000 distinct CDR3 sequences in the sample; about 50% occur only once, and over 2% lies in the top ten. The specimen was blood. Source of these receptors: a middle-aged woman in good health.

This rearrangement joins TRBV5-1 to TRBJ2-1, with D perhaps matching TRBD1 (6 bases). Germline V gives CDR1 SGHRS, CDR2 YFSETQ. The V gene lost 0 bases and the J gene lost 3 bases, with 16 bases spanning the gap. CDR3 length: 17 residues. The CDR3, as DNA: TGCGCCAGCAGCTTGGCTGGGCAGGGGCAATTCTACAATGAGCAGTTCTTC. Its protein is CASSLAGQGQFYNEQFF.

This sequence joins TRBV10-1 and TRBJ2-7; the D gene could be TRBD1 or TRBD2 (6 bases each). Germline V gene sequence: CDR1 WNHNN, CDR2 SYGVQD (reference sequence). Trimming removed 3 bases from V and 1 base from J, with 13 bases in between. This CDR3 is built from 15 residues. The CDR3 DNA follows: TGCGCCAGCAGTGACCCCACAGGGACTTCCTACGAGCAGTACTTC. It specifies CASSDPTGTSYEQYF.

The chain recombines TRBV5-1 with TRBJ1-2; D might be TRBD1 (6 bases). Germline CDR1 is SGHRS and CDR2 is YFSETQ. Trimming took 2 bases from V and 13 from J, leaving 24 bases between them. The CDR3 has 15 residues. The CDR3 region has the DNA TGCGCCAGCAGCTTAGACCACAGGCCGACAGGAAGGGGCACCTTC. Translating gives CASSLDHRPTGRGTF.

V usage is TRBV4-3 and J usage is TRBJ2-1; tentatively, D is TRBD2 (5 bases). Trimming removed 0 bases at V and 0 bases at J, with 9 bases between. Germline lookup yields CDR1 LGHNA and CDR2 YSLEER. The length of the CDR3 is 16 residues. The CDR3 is CASSQDLAVSYNEQFF. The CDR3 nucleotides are TGCGCCAGCAGCCAAGATCTAGCTGTCTCCTACAATGAGCAGTTCTTC.

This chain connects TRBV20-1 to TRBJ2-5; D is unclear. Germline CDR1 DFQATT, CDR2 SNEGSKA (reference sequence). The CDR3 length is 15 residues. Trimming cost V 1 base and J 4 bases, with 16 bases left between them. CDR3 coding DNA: TGCAGTGCTAGAGTTAGCTACCACGTGGCAGAGACCCAGTACTTC. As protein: CSARVSYHVAETQYF.